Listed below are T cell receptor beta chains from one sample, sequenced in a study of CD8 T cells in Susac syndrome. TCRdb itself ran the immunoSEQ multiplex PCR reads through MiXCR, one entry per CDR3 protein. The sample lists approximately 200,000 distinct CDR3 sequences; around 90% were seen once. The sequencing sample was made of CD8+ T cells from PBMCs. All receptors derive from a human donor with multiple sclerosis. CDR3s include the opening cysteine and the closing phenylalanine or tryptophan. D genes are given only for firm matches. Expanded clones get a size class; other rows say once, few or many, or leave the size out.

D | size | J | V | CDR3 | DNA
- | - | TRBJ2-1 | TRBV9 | CASSIGGALHHEQFF | TGTGCCAGCAGCATCGGCGGGGCCCTACATCATGAGCAGTTCTTC
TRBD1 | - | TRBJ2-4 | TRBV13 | CASSLAPGQGIQNIQYF | TGTGCCAGCAGCTTAGCCCCGGGACAGGGGATACAAAACATTCAGTACTTC
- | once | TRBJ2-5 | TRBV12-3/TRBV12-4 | CASSFEGYGRETQYF | TGTGCCAGCAGTTTCGAGGGCTACGGCAGGGAGACCCAGTACTTC
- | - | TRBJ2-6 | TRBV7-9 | CASSDLGGANVLTF | TGTGCCAGCAGCGACTTAGGAGGGGCCAACGTCCTGACTTTC
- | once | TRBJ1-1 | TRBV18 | CATKGDTLAFF | TGTGCCACAAAGGGGGACACACTGGCTTTCTTT
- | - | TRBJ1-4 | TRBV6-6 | CASSLQPLGEKLFF | TGTGCCAGCAGTCTACAGCCCCTGGGGGAAAAACTGTTTTTT
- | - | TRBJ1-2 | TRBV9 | CASSVDDKGYGYTF | TGTGCCAGCAGCGTAGACGACAAAGGGTATGGCTACACCTTC
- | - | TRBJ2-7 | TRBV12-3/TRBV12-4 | CASSLVGEEQYF | TGTGCCAGCAGTTTAGTGGGGGAGGAGCAGTACTTC
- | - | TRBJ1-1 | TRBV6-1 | CASSELQNIPGAANTEAFF | TGTGCCAGCAGTGAACTACAAAACATACCCGGGGCAGCGAACACTGAAGCTTTCTTT
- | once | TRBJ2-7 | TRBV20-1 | CSARGYIGNYEQYF | TGCAGTGCTAGAGGGTACATAGGGAACTACGAGCAGTACTTC
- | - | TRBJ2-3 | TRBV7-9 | CASTTTDTQYF | TGTGCCAGCACCACCACAGATACGCAGTATTTT
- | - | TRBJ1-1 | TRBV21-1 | CASSKVLQGGNTEAFF | TGTGCCAGCAGCAAAGTCCTACAGGGGGGGAACACTGAAGCTTTCTTT
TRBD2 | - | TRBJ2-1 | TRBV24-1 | CATRAGGLVDEQFF | TGTGCCACCAGAGCGGGGGGGCTGGTAGATGAGCAGTTCTTC
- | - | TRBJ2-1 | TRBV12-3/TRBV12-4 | CASSLRTPYNEQFF | TGTGCCAGCAGTTTGAGGACTCCCTACAATGAGCAGTTCTTC
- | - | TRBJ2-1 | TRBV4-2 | CASSQDRRVWPYNEQFF | TGTGCCAGCAGCCAAGATAGGCGTGTTTGGCCATACAATGAGCAGTTCTTC
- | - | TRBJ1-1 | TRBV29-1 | CSIPVSTEAFF | TGCAGCATCCCTGTGAGCACTGAAGCTTTCTTT
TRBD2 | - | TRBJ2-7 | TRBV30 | CACTGTSSYEQYF | TGTGCCTGTACCGGGACTAGCTCCTACGAGCAGTACTTC
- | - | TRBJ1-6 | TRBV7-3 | CASSLSPRVDSPLHF | TGTGCCAGCAGCCTTTCTCCGCGGGTGGATTCACCCCTCCACTTT
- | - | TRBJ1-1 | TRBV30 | CAWSVPGGNTEAFF | TGTGCCTGGAGTGTCCCGGGAGGGAACACTGAAGCTTTCTTT
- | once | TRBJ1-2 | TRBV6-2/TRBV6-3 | CASSYSMDRPSSTF | TGTGCCAGCAGTTACTCGATGGACAGACCAAGTAGCACCTTC
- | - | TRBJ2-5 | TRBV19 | CASSLGTGSEETQYF | TGTGCCAGTAGTTTGGGGACGGGCTCAGAAGAGACCCAGTACTTC
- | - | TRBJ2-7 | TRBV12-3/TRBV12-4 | CASRGWGIDEQYF | TGTGCCAGCAGGGGGTGGGGGATCGACGAGCAGTACTTC
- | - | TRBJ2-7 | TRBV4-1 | CASSQDGAEQYF | TGCGCCAGCAGCCAAGATGGTGCAGAGCAGTACTTC
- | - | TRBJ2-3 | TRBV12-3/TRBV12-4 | CASSGATQYF | TGTGCCAGCAGTGGTGCTACGCAGTATTTT
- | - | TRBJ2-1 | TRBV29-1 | CSSLTGESHQQFF | TGCAGCTCCCTGACAGGCGAATCACACCAGCAGTTCTTC